These 5 T cell receptor beta chains came from one sample sequenced in a study of identical twins. TCRdb independently ran MiXCR on the 5' RACE reads; one entry per CDR3 protein. The sample includes approximately 300,000 distinct CDR3 sequences, 8% to 9.5% of them seen just once. The sample was also reused in another study, on yellow fever vaccine responses in identical twins.

Specimen: CD8+ T cells sorted from blood. These receptors were obtained from a woman aged 18-29 years in good health.

J is TRBJ1-1 and V is TRBV7-2, with 8 bases lining up with TRBD1. The germline CDR1 and CDR2 sequences are SGHTA and FQGNSA. CDR3 length: 15 residues. J was trimmed by 1 base and V by 11 bases; bases with no gene match: 12. CDR3 nucleotides: TGTGCCTCGTGTCAGGGGGCAGGTGCGAACACTGAAGCTTTCTTT. Protein product: CASCQGAGANTEAFF. The full variable domain, completed using reference TRBV7-2 and TRBJ1-1, is GAGVSQSPSNKVTEKGKDVELRCDPISGHTALYWYRQSLGQGLEFLIYFQGNSAPDKSGLPSDRFSAERTGGSVSTLTIQRTQQEDSAVYLCASCQGAGANTEAFFGQGTRLTVV.

This clonotype appeared many times. The V call is TRBV12-3 or TRBV12-4, the J call TRBJ1-5, with 7 bases lining up with TRBD1. The CDR3 sequence is 13 residues long. With V trimmed by 8 bases and J by 5 bases, 6 bases remained unmatched. The CDR3 DNA reads as TGTGCCAGCCCAGGGGGAATGGATCAGCCCCAGCATTTT. Its translation is CASPGGMDQPQHF.

This clonotype was recorded a few times. The CDR3 DNA follows: TGTGCCAGCGGGAGGGGGAAGGGAGCCTACGAGCAGTACTTC. It specifies CASGRGKGAYEQYF. This rearrangement joins TRBV9 to TRBJ2-7, with D perhaps TRBD2 (7 bases). The CDR3 consists of 14 residues. CDR1 and CDR2 (germline): SGDLS, YYNGEE. V was pared by 7 bases and J by 2 bases, with 16 bases between. The complete variable domain, with remaining parts taken from reference TRBV9 and TRBJ2-7, reads DSGVTQTPKHLITATGQRVTLRCSPRSGDLSVYWYQQSLDQGLQFLIQYYNGEERAKGNILERFSAQQFPDLHSELNLSSLELGDSALYFCASGRGKGAYEQYFGPGTRLTVT.

This clonotype showed up many times. This chain joins TRBV20-1 and TRBJ2-1; 8 nucleotides align to TRBD2. Per germline, CDR1 DFQATT and CDR2 SNEGSKA (reference sequence). CDR3 length: 15 residues. V lost 3 bases and J lost 0; bases outside the gene matches: 4. The CDR3 region is CSASQRGSSYNEQFF. Written as DNA, the CDR3 is TGCAGTGCTAGTCAGCGGGGGAGCTCCTACAATGAGCAGTTCTTC.

This chain joins TRBV6-4 and TRBJ2-3; no reliable D call. V gave up 4 bases and J gave up 1 base, with 15 bases separating them. The CDR3 runs 16 residues. Germline CDR1 and CDR2: MRHNA and SNTAGT. The CDR3: CASSAALPLRTDTQYF. CDR3 DNA sequence: TGTGCCAGCAGTGCCGCGCTACCACTTCGCACAGATACGCAGTATTTT.